This entry describes one T cell receptor (beta chain). Its antigen is as yet unknown. The CDR3 is 16 residues long. Germline values: CDR1 SQVTM, CDR2 ANQGSEA. V gave up 4 bases and J gave up 2 bases; unmatched junction bases: 11. The entry originates in a study of cytomegalovirus exposure and HLA in healthy donors. Study information: For the approximately 420 genotyped donors, approximately 83% fell within the Caucasian-associated ancestry cluster.

General observations from the study: In presence/absence analyses, roughly uniform sequencing depth across donors was assumed. In an earlier analysis, in under 700 donors, most V segments appeared productive either ~87% or ~30% of the time.

The PCR employed 60 Vbeta primers together with 13 Jbeta primers. Here immunoSEQ multiplex PCR was the method, and the copy in TCRdb shows in-frame clones only, minus some. This sample has over 90,000 clones, with approximately 73% found just once. The sample consisted of PBMCs. The receptor's source is a woman aged 18 to 35 in good health and CMV-seropositive. V and J are TRBV29-1 and TRBJ1-2; 9 bases match TRBD1. The CDR3 loop is CSVGRQGGTGNYGYTF. CDR3 nucleotides: TGCAGCGTTGGTCGACAGGGGGGAACGGGAAACTATGGCTACACCTTC.